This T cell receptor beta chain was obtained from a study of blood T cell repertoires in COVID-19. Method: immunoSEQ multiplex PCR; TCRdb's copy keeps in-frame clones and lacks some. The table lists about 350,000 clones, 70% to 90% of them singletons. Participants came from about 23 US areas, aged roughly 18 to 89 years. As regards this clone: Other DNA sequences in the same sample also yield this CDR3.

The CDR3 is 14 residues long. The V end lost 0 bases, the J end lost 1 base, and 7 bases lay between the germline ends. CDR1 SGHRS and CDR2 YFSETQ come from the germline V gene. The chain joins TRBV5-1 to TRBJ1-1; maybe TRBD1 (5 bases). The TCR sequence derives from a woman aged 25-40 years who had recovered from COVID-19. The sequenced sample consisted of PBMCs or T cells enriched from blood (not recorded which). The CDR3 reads CASSLAGQNTEAFF. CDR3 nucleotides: TGCGCCAGCAGCTTGGCCGGACAGAACACTGAAGCTTTCTTT.